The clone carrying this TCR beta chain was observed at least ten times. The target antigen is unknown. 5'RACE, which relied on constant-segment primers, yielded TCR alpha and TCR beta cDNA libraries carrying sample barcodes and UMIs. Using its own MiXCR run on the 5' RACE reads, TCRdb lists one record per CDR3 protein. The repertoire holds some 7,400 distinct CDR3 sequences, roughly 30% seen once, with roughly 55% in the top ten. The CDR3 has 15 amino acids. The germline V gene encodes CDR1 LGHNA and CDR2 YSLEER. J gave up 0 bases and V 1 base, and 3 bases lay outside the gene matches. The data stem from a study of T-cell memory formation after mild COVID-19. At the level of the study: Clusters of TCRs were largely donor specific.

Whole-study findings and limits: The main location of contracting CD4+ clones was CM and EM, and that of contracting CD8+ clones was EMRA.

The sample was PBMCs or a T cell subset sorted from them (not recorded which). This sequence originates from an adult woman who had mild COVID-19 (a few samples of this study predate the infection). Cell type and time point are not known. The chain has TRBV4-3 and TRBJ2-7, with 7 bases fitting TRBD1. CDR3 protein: CASSQVGDSSYEQYF. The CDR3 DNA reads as TGCGCCAGCAGCCAAGTTGGGGACAGCTCCTACGAGCAGTACTTC.